This T cell receptor beta chain was identified in a study of cytotoxic CD8 clonotypes in ibrutinib-treated CLL (dated by TCRdb to about 2021). Background for the entire study: The cohort had 11 relapsed/refractory and roughly 14 treatment-naive patients; 17 were IGHV unmutated. On average, each sample had about 250,000 productive templates and 100,000 or so productive rearrangements. Responses were partial in some 24 patients and complete in 2; after median approximately 5.5 years follow-up, about 14 stayed in remission and 12 progressed. Of the 86 people in the trial, around 26 had longitudinal samples available. Cryopreserved peripheral blood mononuclear cells were collected at three points: before therapy, at response, and at either sustained remission or disease progression. Response samples were taken after a median of approximately 13 months on treatment, ranging from roughly 6 to 36 months. The full study reports these points: Sustained-remission and progressing patients did not have matched sampling times, and lymph node repertoires were not examined. At baseline, clonality was higher than in age-matched healthy donors and showed a strong correlation with circulating CD8+ T-cell counts. Public clonotypes were rare and either shrank or stayed stable during treatment, and the rise in clonality at ibrutinib response reflected expansion of private clonotypes. At ibrutinib response clonality went up, during sustained remission it held steady, and at progression it dropped back toward baseline.

The CDR1 and CDR2 encoded by the germline V gene are SGHAT and FQNNGV. Deletion took 1 base off V and 2 bases off J, with a span of 15 bases between the germline ends. From the cysteine up to the phenylalanine, the CDR3 has a length of 17 residues. Of the read, only the CDR3 DNA is kept; its 51 bases are in frame from base 1. To note about this clone: Its antigen has not been determined. No much larger clone is present one base from it, and per-base qualities are unavailable.

For TCR beta library preparation, around 2 micrograms of genomic DNA were isolated from cryopreserved PBMCs. Longitudinal blood samples from CLL patients receiving ibrutinib monotherapy were subjected to high-throughput TCR beta sequencing. The patients took part in an open-label, single-center phase 2 trial of ibrutinib monotherapy. On a MiSeq, deep resolution sequencing aimed for a depth between 1 in 1 million and 1 in 200,000 T cells, with each clonotype covered 10x on average. TCR beta libraries were generated with the immunoSEQ hsTCRB Kit. Turning to the authors' computational methods: The data were analyzed with ImmunoSEQ Analyzer and ImmunoSEQ Data Assistant, and V, D and J gene assignments followed IMGT definitions. Clonality, which ranges from 0 to 1, was calculated as one minus the normalized Shannon entropy of productive rearrangement frequencies. Only overrepresented clonotypes making up at least 0.05% of the repertoire of each patient were included in the public clonotype analysis. Thirteen age-matched healthy donor repertoires from immuneACCESS were used as controls for clonality. TCRdb retrieved this table from immuneACCESS and kept in-frame rearrangements only. Not all clones are present; in checked studies, unresolved V genes account for under half, and no reason is known for the remainder. Clone size and the V and J calls come from that table; the DNA yielded D and trimming. The sample yields approximately 330,000 clones; around four fifths were counted once. The leading ten clones occupy more than 6% of the sample.

The sequence links TRBV11-2 to TRBJ2-1; the best D guess is TRBD2, with 6 bases matching. The sequencing here drew on PBMCs, taken before ibrutinib treatment. The clonotype was recovered from a human donor with chronic lymphocytic leukemia. The CDR3 has the sequence CASSLVRGGQTYNEQFF. In nucleotide form, the sequence is TGTGCCAGCAGCTTAGTACGGGGAGGCCAAACCTACAATGAGCAGTTCTTC.